The 21 T cell receptor beta chains given below trace back to one sample, sequenced in a study of OX40 agonist ivuxolimab in advanced cancers. Data came from immunoSEQ multiplex PCR; TCRdb stores just in-frame clones and leaves some out. The data contain over 75,000 clones, around 88% of them singletons. This specimen consisted of CD4+ or CD8+ T cells sorted from blood, obtained in a trial of the OX40 agonist ivuxolimab. Receptors originate from an adult with an advanced solid tumor such as melanoma, head and neck, liver or kidney cancer.

The rearrangement links TRBV18 to TRBJ2-1, with 8 bases fitting TRBD2. The ends lost 1 base at V and 6 bases at J; junction bases unmatched: 5. Germline lookup yields CDR1 KGHSH and CDR2 LQKENI. The CDR3 consists of 15 residues. In nucleotides, the CDR3 is TGTGCCAGCTCACCACTACTAGCGGAGGCCAATGAGCAGTTCTTC. It is translated as CASSPLLAEANEQFF. The full variable domain, completed using reference TRBV18 and TRBJ2-1, is NAGVMQNPRHLVRRRGQEARLRCSPMKGHSHVYWYRQLPEEGLKFMVYLQKENIIDESGMPKERFSAEFPKEGPSILRIQQVVRGDSAAYFCASSPLLAEANEQFFGPGTRLTVL.

The genes are TRBV7-9 and TRBJ2-4; unclear D gene. V was shortened by 5 bases and J by 1 base, with 18 bases between the two germline ends. Germline V CDR1 and CDR2: SEHNR, FQNEAQ (reference sequence). This CDR3 region has 17 residues. CDR3 DNA: TGTGCCAGCAGCCCCTCGGAGACATTAGGTGCCAAAAACATTCAGTACTTC. It translates to CASSPSETLGAKNIQYF.

This chain uses TRBV6-4 with TRBJ1-6; 7 nucleotides line up with TRBD1. The CDR3 is 15 residues long. Germline CDR1 and CDR2: MRHNA and SNTAGT. V shed 3 bases and J 5 bases; nucleotides not matched to a gene: 4. The CDR3 sequence: CASSETGQNNSPLHF. CDR3 coding DNA: TGTGCCAGCAGTGAGACAGGGCAGAATAATTCACCCCTCCACTTT.

The chain has TRBV28 and TRBJ1-1; possibly TRBD1 for D (5 bases). This CDR3 is built from 14 residues. CDR1 is MDHEN and CDR2 is SYDVKM in the germline V gene. Trimming removed 5 bases at V and 4 bases at J, with 14 bases between. In DNA form, the CDR3 reads TGTGCCAGCAGTACCGGGACTGCGAGCACTGAAGCTTTCTTT. Translated, it gives CASSTGTASTEAFF.

This clone was detected only once. This rearrangement joins TRBV4-1 to TRBJ1-3, with D tentatively TRBD1 (5 bases). CDR3 size: 17 residues. The germline CDR1 and CDR2 sequences are MGHRA and YSYEKL. Trimming removed 1 base at V and 2 bases at J, with 15 bases between. CDR3 amino acids: CASSQGPRGAAGNTIYF. CDR3 DNA sequence: TGCGCCAGCAGCCAAGGGCCGAGAGGGGCGGCTGGAAACACCATATATTTT.

The chain uses TRBV5-5 and TRBJ2-5; 8 bases fit TRBD1. This CDR3 is 14 amino acids long. Germline assignment: CDR1 SGHKS and CDR2 YYEKEE (reference sequence). Germline trimming cut 4 bases from V and 1 base from J; bases unmatched to any gene: 3. The CDR3 nucleotides read TGTGCCAGCAGCCGTCAGGGGGCCCAAGAGACCCAGTACTTC. Translating it yields CASSRQGAQETQYF.

V is TRBV29-1 and J is TRBJ1-1, with D possibly being TRBD1 (6 bases). The CDR3 has 13 amino acids. Trimming took off 8 bases at V and 4 bases at J, with 17 bases between the two ends. Germline V lookup: CDR1 SQVTM, CDR2 ANQGSEA. The CDR3 DNA reads TGCAGCCCCCAAGGACAGCCCGGCACTGAAGCTTTCTTT. Its protein is CSPQGQPGTEAFF.

The rearrangement uses TRBV15 and TRBJ2-3; tentative D call: TRBD1 (6 bases). The CDR3 length is 15 residues. Trimming stripped 1 base from V and 3 bases from J, with 11 bases between. CDR1 LNHNV and CDR2 YYDKDF come from the germline V gene (reference sequence). This CDR3 is CATSRVDRFTDTQYF. CDR3 coding DNA: TGTGCCACCAGCAGAGTTGACAGGTTTACAGATACGCAGTATTTT.

This clone has a handful of counts. The sample contains more than one DNA sequence encoding this CDR3. CDR3 DNA: TGTGCCAGCAGCTTAAGGCTCATAACTGACAATGAGCAGTTCTTC. Translation gives CASSLRLITDNEQFF. The chain joins TRBV7-8 to TRBJ2-1, with unresolved D. V shed 2 bases and J shed 5 bases, with 13 bases lying between them. Germline V CDR1 and CDR2: SGHVS, FQNEAQ. The CDR3 has 15 amino acids.

The chain has TRBV7-9 and TRBJ1-1; D is undetermined. Germline-derived CDR1 and CDR2 are SEHNR and FQNEAQ (reference sequence). This CDR3 has 13 residues. V lost 2 bases and J lost 5, with 9 bases in between. This chain's CDR3 is CASSLKSQTEAFF. The CDR3 nucleotides are TGTGCCAGCAGCTTAAAGTCCCAAACTGAAGCTTTCTTT.

As for this clone: Other nucleotide sequences from this sample produce the same CDR3. The gene calls are TRBV19 and TRBJ1-2, with D tentatively TRBD1 (6 bases). The V gene's germline CDR1 is LNHDA and CDR2 SQIVND (reference sequence). V lost 10 bases and J lost 3, with 15 bases in between. The length of the CDR3 is 13 residues. DNA for the CDR3: TGTGCCACAAAACAGGGAAACCACTATGGCTACACCTTC. It specifies CATKQGNHYGYTF. Full variable domain (outside the CDR3, taken from reference TRBV19 and TRBJ1-2): DGGITQSPKYLFRKEGQNVTLSCEQNLNHDAMYWYRQDPGQGLRLIYYSQIVNDFQKGDIAEGYSVSREKKESFPLTVTSAQKNPTAFYLCATKQGNHYGYTFGSGTRLTVV.

This clone was found a few times. The CDR3 region has the DNA TGTGCCAGCAGCTTAACGACCGGGAGGGACTATGGCTACACCTTC. This sequence encodes CASSLTTGRDYGYTF. V is TRBV7-9 and J is TRBJ1-2; no reliable D call. CDR3 length: 15 residues. V was shortened by 2 bases and J by 3 bases, with 13 bases between the two germline ends. Germline values: CDR1 SEHNR, CDR2 FQNEAQ (reference sequence). Supplemented by reference TRBV7-9 and TRBJ1-2, the full variable domain reads DTGVSQNPRHKITKRGQNVTFRCDPISEHNRLYWYRQTLGQGPEFLTYFQNEAQLEKSRLLSDRFSAERPKGSFSTLEIQRTEQGDSAMYLCASSLTTGRDYGYTFGSGTRLTVV.

The rearrangement links TRBV5-1 to TRBJ2-7, with 9 nucleotides matching TRBD2. CDR1 and CDR2 from the germline V gene are SGHRS and YFSETQ. The CDR3 covers 14 residues. J lost 0 bases, V lost 5 bases, and 3 bases had no gene match. The CDR3 bases are TGCGCCAGCAGGCTAGCGGGATCCTCCTACGAGCAGTACTTC. It yields the protein CASRLAGSSYEQYF.

This clone has just one count. The V call is TRBV4-1, the J call TRBJ2-5; no reliable D call. CDR3 length: 15 amino acids. V was pared by 3 bases and J by 1 base, with 12 bases between. Germline V gives CDR1 MGHRA, CDR2 YSYEKL. The CDR3 sequence is CASSQGLRPQETQYF. The CDR3 nucleotides are TGCGCCAGCAGCCAGGGATTACGGCCCCAAGAGACCCAGTACTTC.

This clone appeared once. This chain links TRBV5-1 with TRBJ1-1; the match to TRBD1 covers 11 bases. The CDR3 extends over 13 amino acids. CDR1 and CDR2 (germline): SGHRS, YFSETQ. Germline trimming cut 4 bases from V and 8 bases from J; bases unmatched to any gene: 4. The CDR3 protein is CASSPGQGAEAFF. Here the CDR3 DNA reads TGCGCCAGCAGCCCCGGACAGGGGGCCGAAGCTTTCTTT.

The chain combines TRBV19 with TRBJ2-1; 8 bases align to TRBD2. The CDR3 has 13 amino acids. V dropped 9 bases and J dropped 15; count of bases not matched to a gene: 16. Germline-derived CDR1 and CDR2 are LNHDA and SQIVND (reference sequence). The CDR3 coding sequence is TGTGCCAGCACCGGGCGGGAGGATATCCAAGGGTTCTTC. It encodes CASTGREDIQGFF.

The V call is TRBV6-4, the J call TRBJ2-6; D gene uncertain. This CDR3 is built from 15 residues. Germline values: CDR1 MRHNA, CDR2 SNTAGT. Trimming cost V 9 bases and J 0 bases, with 12 bases left between them. CDR3 amino acids: CASSELNSGANVLTF. The DNA of the CDR3 is TGTGCCAGTTCAGAACTCAACTCTGGGGCCAACGTCCTGACTTTC.

This clone was observed a handful of times. The chain joins TRBV13 to TRBJ1-6; 11 bases are shared with TRBD1. V dropped 8 bases and J dropped 12; count of bases not matched to a gene: 18. The CDR3 is 17 amino acids. From germline, CDR1 is PRHDT and CDR2 FYEKMQ (reference sequence). The CDR3 DNA reads TGTGCCAGCGGGGAAGGACAGGGGGCCAGCGGTCATCAACCCCTCCACTTT. Translating it yields CASGEGQGASGHQPLHF.

The chain couples TRBV30 to TRBJ1-4, with 8 bases fitting TRBD1. Germline V CDR1 and CDR2: GTSNPN, SVGIG (reference sequence). The CDR3 consists of 16 residues. V was clipped by 0 bases and J by 0 bases; unmatched bases: 3. The CDR3 region has the DNA TGTGCCTGGAGTGTACAGGGGGTTGCAACTAATGAAAAACTGTTTTTT. Translating it yields CAWSVQGVATNEKLFF.

This clone was picked up a small number of times. CDR3 loop: CASNHGGGLYEQYF. The CDR3, as DNA: TGTGCCAGCAACCACGGGGGAGGGCTCTACGAGCAGTACTTC. The chain has TRBV7-2 and TRBJ2-7; the match to TRBD2 covers 7 bases. V shed 7 bases and J 3 bases; nucleotides not matched to a gene: 9. Germline V gene lookup returns CDR1 SGHTA and CDR2 FQGNSA. The CDR3 is 14 amino acids.

The gene calls are TRBV6-6 and TRBJ2-3; 9 bases are a match to TRBD1. Germline loops: CDR1 MNHNY, CDR2 SVGAGI (reference sequence). Unmatched junction bases numbered 10, after V lost 4 bases and J lost 5 bases. CDR3 size: 16 residues. CDR3 DNA: TGTGCCAGCAGTTTGAGAGGGGGACAGGGCATAGATACGCAGTATTTT. This gives the protein CASSLRGGQGIDTQYF.